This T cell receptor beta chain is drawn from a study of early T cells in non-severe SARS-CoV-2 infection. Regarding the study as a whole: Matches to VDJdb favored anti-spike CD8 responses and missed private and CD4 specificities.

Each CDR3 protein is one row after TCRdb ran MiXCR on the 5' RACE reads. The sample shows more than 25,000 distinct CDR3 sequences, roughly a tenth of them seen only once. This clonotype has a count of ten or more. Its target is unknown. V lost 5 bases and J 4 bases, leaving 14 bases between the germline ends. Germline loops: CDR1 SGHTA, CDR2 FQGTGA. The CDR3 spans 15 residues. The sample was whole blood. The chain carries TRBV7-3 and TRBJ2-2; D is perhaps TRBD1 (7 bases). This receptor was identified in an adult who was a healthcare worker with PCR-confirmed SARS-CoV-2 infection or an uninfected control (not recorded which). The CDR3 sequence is CASSPGGRGTGELFF. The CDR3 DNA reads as TGTGCCAGCAGCCCAGGGGGGCGCGGCACCGGGGAGCTGTTTTTT. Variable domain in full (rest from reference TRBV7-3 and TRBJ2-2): GAGVSQTPSNKVTEKGKYVELRCDPISGHTALYWYRQSLGQGPEFLIYFQGTGAADDSGLPNDRFFAVRPEGSVSTLKIQRTERGDSAVYLCASSPGGRGTGELFFGEGSRLTVL.